What follows is one TCR beta chain and its context. V shed 3 bases and J 0 bases; nucleotides not matched to a gene: 7. Germline-derived CDR1 and CDR2 are SGHRS and YFSETQ. CDR3 length: 17 amino acids. Researchers ran the PCR with 60 Vbeta and 13 Jbeta primers. Original processing methods: Later work found approximately 80 million unique TCR beta chains, with about 10 million shared. Profiled with immunoSEQ multiplex PCR; TCRdb holds only in-frame clones, not every one. The DNA was the basis for D and trimming; V, J and clone size are from that table. The sample lists roughly 140,000 clones; 85% were seen once. This sample is part of a study of cytomegalovirus exposure and HLA in healthy donors.

The chain carries TRBV5-1 and TRBJ2-5; 11 bases match TRBD2. This receptor was taken from a woman between 18 and 29 years old in good health and CMV-seronegative. The specimen sequenced was PBMCs. The CDR3 DNA is TGCGCCAGCAGCTCCGGAATAGCGGGGGGGTACCAAGAGACCCAGTACTTC. As protein: CASSSGIAGGYQETQYF.